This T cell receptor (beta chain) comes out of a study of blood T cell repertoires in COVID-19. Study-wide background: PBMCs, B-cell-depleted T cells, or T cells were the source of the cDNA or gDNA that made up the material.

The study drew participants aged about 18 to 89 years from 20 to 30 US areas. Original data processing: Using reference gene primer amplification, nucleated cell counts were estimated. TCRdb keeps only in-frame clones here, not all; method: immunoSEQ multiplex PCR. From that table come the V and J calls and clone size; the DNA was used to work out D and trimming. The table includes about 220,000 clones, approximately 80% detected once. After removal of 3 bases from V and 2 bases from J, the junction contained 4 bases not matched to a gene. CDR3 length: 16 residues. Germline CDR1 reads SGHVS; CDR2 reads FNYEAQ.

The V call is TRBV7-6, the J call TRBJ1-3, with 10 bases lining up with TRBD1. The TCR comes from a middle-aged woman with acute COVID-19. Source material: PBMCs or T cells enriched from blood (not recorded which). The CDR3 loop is CASSFLGQGAGNTIYF. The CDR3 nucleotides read TGTGCCAGCAGCTTCCTTGGACAGGGGGCTGGAAACACCATATATTTT.